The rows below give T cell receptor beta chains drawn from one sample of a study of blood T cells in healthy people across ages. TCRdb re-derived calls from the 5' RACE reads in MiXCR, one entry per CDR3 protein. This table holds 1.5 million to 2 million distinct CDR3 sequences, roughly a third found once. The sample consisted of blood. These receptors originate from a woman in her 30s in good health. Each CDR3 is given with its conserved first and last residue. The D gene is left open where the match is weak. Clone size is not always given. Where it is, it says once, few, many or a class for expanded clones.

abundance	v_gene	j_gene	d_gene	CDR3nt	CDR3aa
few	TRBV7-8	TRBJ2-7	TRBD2	TGTGCCAGCAGCCCGACTAGCGTAGCCTACGAGCAGTACTTC	CASSPTSVAYEQYF
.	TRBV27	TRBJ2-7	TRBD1	TGTGCCAGCAGTTTATCCCAGACAGGGTACTACGAGCAGTACTTC	CASSLSQTGYYEQYF
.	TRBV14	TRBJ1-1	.	TGTGCCAGCAGCAAATGGCAGGGCGGAACTGAAGCTTTCTTT	CASSKWQGGTEAFF
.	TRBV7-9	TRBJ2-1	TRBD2	TGTGCCAGCAGCTCGGAAGCGGGATACTACAATGAGCAGTTCTTC	CASSSEAGYYNEQFF
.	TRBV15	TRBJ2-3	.	TGTGCCACCAGCAGAGATCGCCCAGATACGCAGTATTTT	CATSRDRPDTQYF
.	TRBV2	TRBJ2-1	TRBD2	TGTGCCAGCAGTGAACGGGTTAGCGGGAGCTACAATGAGCAGTTCTTC	CASSERVSGSYNEQFF
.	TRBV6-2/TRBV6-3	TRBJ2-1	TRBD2	TGTGCCAGCTTCCGTTACGGACTAGCGGGGGGGCTAGAGTACAATGAGCAGTTCTTC	CASFRYGLAGGLEYNEQFF
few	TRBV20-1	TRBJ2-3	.	TGCAGTGCTAGACCCCAGACAGATACGCAGTATTTT	CSARPQTDTQYF
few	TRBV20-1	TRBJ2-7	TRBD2	TGCAGTGCTAGAGATATGGCTAGCGGTGCCTACGAGCAGTACTTC	CSARDMASGAYEQYF
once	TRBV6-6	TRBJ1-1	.	TGTGCCAGCAGCTTGCGGGGGACATCTGGGAACACTGAAGCTTTCTTT	CASSLRGTSGNTEAFF
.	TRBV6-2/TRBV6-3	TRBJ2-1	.	TGTGCCAGCAGTTATTTCCGGAGATACAATGAGCAGTTCTTC	CASSYFRRYNEQFF
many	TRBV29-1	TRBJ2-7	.	TGCAGCGTTGAGACACAAATCTACGAGCAGTACTTC	CSVETQIYEQYF
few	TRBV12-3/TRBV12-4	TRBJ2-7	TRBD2	TGTGCCAGCAGTTTAGGACTAGCTACGGAAGAGCAGTACTTC	CASSLGLATEEQYF
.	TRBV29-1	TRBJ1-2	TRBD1	TGCAGCGTTTCCGACGGACAGGGGTCGAACTATGGCTACACCTTC	CSVSDGQGSNYGYTF
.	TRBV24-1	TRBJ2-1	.	TGTGCCGCCAGTGAGGGCGGTCGTTCCAGCTCCTACAATGAGCAGTTCTTC	CAASEGGRSSSYNEQFF
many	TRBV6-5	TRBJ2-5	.	TGTGCCAGCAGGCGACGAGAGACCCAGTACTTC	CASRRRETQYF
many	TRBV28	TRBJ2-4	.	TGTGCCAGCAGTTTTGGGTCGATAGCCAAAAACATTCAGTACTTC	CASSFGSIAKNIQYF
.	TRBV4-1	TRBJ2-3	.	TGCGCCAGCAGCCCTCAAGGGGTAGCGGCGCCCACAGGTACGCAGTATTTT	CASSPQGVAAPTGTQYF
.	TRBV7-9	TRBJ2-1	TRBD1	TGTGCCAGCAGCCTGGGACAGGGGCTAATTGATGAGCAGTTCTTC	CASSLGQGLIDEQFF
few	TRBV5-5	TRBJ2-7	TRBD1	TGTGCCAGCAGCTTGGAAATAACAGGGGGCTTGTCCTACGAGCAGTACTTC	CASSLEITGGLSYEQYF
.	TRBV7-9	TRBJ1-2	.	TGTGCCAGCAGCTTATCGGCCACAAACTATGGCTACACCTTC	CASSLSATNYGYTF
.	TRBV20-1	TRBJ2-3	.	TGCAGTGCTAGGGAGGGCAGCTCGAACACAGATACGCGGTATTTT	CSAREGSSNTDTRYF
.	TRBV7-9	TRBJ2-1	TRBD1	TGTGCCAGCAGCAGGCGACAGGGAAACGATGAGCAGTTCTTC	CASSRRQGNDEQFF
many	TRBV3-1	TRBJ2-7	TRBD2	TGTGCCAGCAGCCTAGCGGGAACGCCTGACGAGCAGTACTTC	CASSLAGTPDEQYF
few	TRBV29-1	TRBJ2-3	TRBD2	TGCAGCGTTGTGGCCCCCCGTGGGACTAGATTCACAGATACGCAGTATTTT	CSVVAPRGTRFTDTQYF
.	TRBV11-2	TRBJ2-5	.	TGCGCCAGCAGCTTATTTGGGGCAAGGCGGGAGACCCAGTACTTC	CASSLFGARRETQYF
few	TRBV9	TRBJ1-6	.	TGTGCCAGCAGCGTTGGGCTCTCCCAGTCACCCCTCCACTTT	CASSVGLSQSPLHF
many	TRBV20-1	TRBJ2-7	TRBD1	TGCAGTGCTAGGGGGACAGGGGTCGGCGAGCAGTACTTC	CSARGTGVGEQYF